The rows below give T cell receptor beta chains drawn from one sample of a study of human CD8 memory T cell subsets. No DNA is given; TCRdb re-called the 5' RACE reads and lists each CDR3 protein once. This sample's table has roughly 17,000 distinct CDR3 sequences. Source material: CD8+ T cells from PBMCs. The receptor source for this set is a human donor in good health. Both conserved end residues are part of each CDR3. The order of the fields is CDR3 protein, clone size, J gene, V gene. Clone sizes are given selectively: once, few, many, or a class where the clone is expanded.

CDR3aa: CASSLDGRGAYNEQFF; abundance: .; j_gene: TRBJ2-1; v_gene: TRBV5-1
CDR3aa: CASSFSMGADTQYF; abundance: .; j_gene: TRBJ2-3; v_gene: TRBV27
CDR3aa: CASSFVGSYTPDTQYF; abundance: .; j_gene: TRBJ2-3; v_gene: TRBV27
CDR3aa: CASYGASDYGYTF; abundance: medium-sized; j_gene: TRBJ1-2; v_gene: TRBV6-5
CDR3aa: CASSRSLAGATNQPQHF; abundance: .; j_gene: TRBJ1-5; v_gene: TRBV4-1
CDR3aa: CATSVGPEVQPQHF; abundance: .; j_gene: TRBJ1-5; v_gene: TRBV10-2
CDR3aa: CASSVTGSYEQYF; abundance: .; j_gene: TRBJ2-7; v_gene: TRBV25-1
CDR3aa: CASSLNDRAGYTF; abundance: .; j_gene: TRBJ1-2; v_gene: TRBV13
CDR3aa: CASSLGDRVFDGYTF; abundance: .; j_gene: TRBJ1-2; v_gene: TRBV5-4
CDR3aa: CASRIGVNTEAFF; abundance: medium-sized; j_gene: TRBJ1-1; v_gene: TRBV10-2
CDR3aa: CASSLGLAGEEQFF; abundance: .; j_gene: TRBJ2-1; v_gene: TRBV6-5
CDR3aa: CASSLGPNTEAFF; abundance: .; j_gene: TRBJ1-1; v_gene: TRBV3-1
CDR3aa: CASSTQDTQYF; abundance: .; j_gene: TRBJ2-3; v_gene: TRBV5-4
CDR3aa: CASSSPGGSPSTDTQYF; abundance: .; j_gene: TRBJ2-3; v_gene: TRBV5-6
CDR3aa: CASSFDGRASRRGYTF; abundance: medium-sized; j_gene: TRBJ1-2; v_gene: TRBV13
CDR3aa: CASSLHSGTGRLDYGYTF; abundance: .; j_gene: TRBJ1-2; v_gene: TRBV28
CDR3aa: CASSPIRGRTYEQYF; abundance: .; j_gene: TRBJ2-7; v_gene: TRBV3-1
CDR3aa: CASSPRGDYLYRELFF; abundance: .; j_gene: TRBJ2-2; v_gene: TRBV6-2/TRBV6-3
CDR3aa: CASSISYRGRLDGELFF; abundance: .; j_gene: TRBJ2-2; v_gene: TRBV19
CDR3aa: CSVELRERGTYEQYF; abundance: medium-sized; j_gene: TRBJ2-7; v_gene: TRBV29-1
CDR3aa: CASTTPVAYTGELFF; abundance: .; j_gene: TRBJ2-2; v_gene: TRBV6-2/TRBV6-3
CDR3aa: CASSPRTGELFF; abundance: .; j_gene: TRBJ2-2; v_gene: TRBV7-2
CDR3aa: CASSQQNTGANVLTF; abundance: medium-sized; j_gene: TRBJ2-6; v_gene: TRBV4-3
CDR3aa: CASSLQQGHQPQHF; abundance: .; j_gene: TRBJ1-5; v_gene: TRBV10-2
CDR3aa: CASSHQIGDRGGTEAFF; abundance: .; j_gene: TRBJ1-1; v_gene: TRBV4-3
CDR3aa: CSARGTGREQYF; abundance: .; j_gene: TRBJ2-7; v_gene: TRBV20-1
CDR3aa: CASSKDRGNTEAFF; abundance: .; j_gene: TRBJ1-1; v_gene: TRBV9
CDR3aa: CASSLTLAGRNNEQFF; abundance: .; j_gene: TRBJ2-1; v_gene: TRBV28
CDR3aa: CASGVIGKANYEQYF; abundance: .; j_gene: TRBJ2-7; v_gene: TRBV2
CDR3aa: CASSDGTLYNEQFF; abundance: .; j_gene: TRBJ2-1; v_gene: TRBV5-1
CDR3aa: CASSPHNWQGLADTQYF; abundance: .; j_gene: TRBJ2-3; v_gene: TRBV7-9
CDR3aa: CASSNSGRHTDTQYF; abundance: .; j_gene: TRBJ2-3; v_gene: TRBV19
CDR3aa: CASSTTGGAYGYTF; abundance: .; j_gene: TRBJ1-2; v_gene: TRBV6-5
CDR3aa: CSALRVSYNEQFF; abundance: .; j_gene: TRBJ2-1; v_gene: TRBV29-1
CDR3aa: CASSLEGFNTGELFF; abundance: .; j_gene: TRBJ2-2; v_gene: TRBV7-8
CDR3aa: CASSQGWDPRVQGGELFF; abundance: .; j_gene: TRBJ2-2; v_gene: TRBV4-1
CDR3aa: CASSSTGNTGYNSPLHF; abundance: .; j_gene: TRBJ1-6; v_gene: TRBV11-2
CDR3aa: CASSALGGGGNQPQHF; abundance: .; j_gene: TRBJ1-5; v_gene: TRBV6-6
CDR3aa: CASSQVLDLGREQYF; abundance: .; j_gene: TRBJ2-7; v_gene: TRBV4-1
CDR3aa: CASSLQPGRRDTQYF; abundance: .; j_gene: TRBJ2-3; v_gene: TRBV5-5
CDR3aa: CSARDLLAGDHYEQYF; abundance: .; j_gene: TRBJ2-7; v_gene: TRBV20-1
CDR3aa: CSVEGPGQGDYEQYF; abundance: .; j_gene: TRBJ2-7; v_gene: TRBV29-1
CDR3aa: CSAQGSNTEAFF; abundance: large; j_gene: TRBJ1-1; v_gene: TRBV29-1
CDR3aa: CASSLKGGDEQFF; abundance: .; j_gene: TRBJ2-1; v_gene: TRBV12-3/TRBV12-4
CDR3aa: CSARDPSFSYNEQFF; abundance: .; j_gene: TRBJ2-1; v_gene: TRBV20-1
CDR3aa: CSVGPAATNEKLFF; abundance: .; j_gene: TRBJ1-4; v_gene: TRBV29-1
CDR3aa: CASSLGAHNEQFF; abundance: .; j_gene: TRBJ2-1; v_gene: TRBV7-6
CDR3aa: CASSLAGPSYEQYF; abundance: .; j_gene: TRBJ2-7; v_gene: TRBV7-9
CDR3aa: CAWSGDRDEQYF; abundance: .; j_gene: TRBJ2-7; v_gene: TRBV30
CDR3aa: CASSYYTLGDTGTEAFF; abundance: .; j_gene: TRBJ1-1; v_gene: TRBV6-5
CDR3aa: CSARAPTGSLYEQYF; abundance: medium-sized; j_gene: TRBJ2-7; v_gene: TRBV20-1
CDR3aa: CASSLSGGGGTEAFF; abundance: .; j_gene: TRBJ1-1; v_gene: TRBV28